This TCR beta chain was sequenced in a study of blood T cell repertoires in COVID-19. Across the study: From T cells, B-cell-depleted T cells, or PBMCs came the material, which was cDNA or gDNA.

Using immunoSEQ multiplex PCR, the repertoire was profiled, and TCRdb retains in-frame clones only, with some absent. The sample holds 400,000 or so clones; approximately 91% are singletons and the top ten take approximately 2.1%. Participants spanned ages about 18 to 90 years and resided in about two dozen US areas. This CDR3 region has 16 residues. Looked up from germline, CDR1 is SGHDT and CDR2 is YYEEEE. V was trimmed by 3 bases and J by 2 bases, leaving 16 bases between them. Sequencing used PBMCs or T cells enriched from blood (not recorded which). The V call is TRBV5-6, the J call TRBJ2-3; D may be TRBD1 (6 bases). The receptor was isolated from a woman aged 35 to 49 with acute COVID-19. CDR3 bases: TGTGCCAGCAGCTCGAGAACAGGGTTAATCACAGATACGCAGTATTTT. It codes for CASSSRTGLITDTQYF.